These 27 T cell receptor beta chains share one sample of origin, sequenced in a study of early T cells in non-severe SARS-CoV-2 infection. TCRdb re-derived calls from the 5' RACE reads in MiXCR, one entry per CDR3 protein. The sample holds about 60,000 distinct CDR3 sequences, 8% to 9.5% seen once. The source material was whole blood. Receptors originate from an adult who was a healthcare worker with PCR-confirmed SARS-CoV-2 infection or an uninfected control (not recorded which).

The rearrangement joins TRBV4-1 to TRBJ2-2; TRBD2 matches at 7 bases. The J segment lost 4 bases and the V segment lost 0 bases, leaving 5 bases of the junction unmatched. Germline CDR1 and CDR2: MGHRA and YSYEKL. The CDR3 extends over 16 amino acids. This CDR3 is CASSQDRLAPTGELFF. CDR3 coding DNA: TGCGCCAGCAGCCAAGACAGACTAGCACCCACCGGGGAGCTGTTTTTT.

This clonotype was picked up many times. The V gene is TRBV7-2, the J gene TRBJ1-4; D is unclear. CDR3 length: 14 amino acids. CDR1 SGHTA and CDR2 FQGNSA come from the germline V gene. Trimming took off 5 bases at V and 8 bases at J, with 15 bases between the two ends. CDR3 nucleotide sequence: TGTGCCAGCAGCCAGAGAGCCGGCAGAGAAAAACTGTTTTTT. Protein product: CASSQRAGREKLFF.

This chain connects TRBV20-1 to TRBJ2-2; D call uncertain. V was shortened by 2 bases and J by 8 bases, with 9 bases between the two germline ends. CDR1 and CDR2 from the germline V gene are DFQATT and SNEGSKA (reference sequence). The CDR3 is 12 amino acids. CDR3 coding DNA: TGCAGTGCTAGATCCACCCAGGGGGAGCTGTTTTTT. As protein: CSARSTQGELFF.

This rearrangement joins TRBV7-2 to TRBJ2-1; D might be TRBD2 (6 bases). This CDR3 spans 12 amino acids. Germline CDR1 reads SGHTA; CDR2 reads FQGNSA. V lost 5 bases to trimming and J lost 12 bases, with 14 bases between them. In nucleotides, the CDR3 is TGTGCCAGCAGCCCGAGGTGGGAGGCGCAGTTCTTC. It encodes CASSPRWEAQFF.

In this sample, this clonotype turned up many times. The chain has TRBV4-1 and TRBJ2-7, with 10 bases lining up with TRBD2. Germline lookup yields CDR1 MGHRA and CDR2 YSYEKL. The V and J ends lost 3 bases and 6 bases, in that order; junction bases with no gene match: 11. This CDR3 is 16 amino acids long. CDR3 protein: CASSQVSSGRVGEQYF. CDR3 in DNA: TGCGCCAGCAGCCAGGTTTCGAGCGGGAGGGTGGGCGAGCAGTACTTC.

This clonotype has at least ten counts. The chain is built from TRBV6-1 and TRBJ1-2, with D tentatively TRBD1 (5 bases). Germline CDR1 reads MNHNS; CDR2 reads SASEGT. The CDR3 is made up of 14 amino acids. Trimming cost V 5 bases and J 7 bases, with 17 bases left between them. CDR3 loop: CASSPKAGPSGYTF. Here the CDR3 DNA reads TGTGCCAGCAGTCCCAAGGCAGGGCCTAGTGGCTACACCTTC.

Many counts were recorded for this clonotype. The CDR3 DNA follows: TGCGCCAGCAGCCAAGAGGGGGGGCCGGGACAGGGGATGTACGAGCAGTACTTC. Amino acids: CASSQEGGPGQGMYEQYF. The rearrangement uses TRBV4-3 and TRBJ2-7, with TRBD1 matching 10 bases. Per the germline V gene, CDR1 is LGHNA and CDR2 is YSLEER. This CDR3 is 18 amino acids long. Trimming cost V 0 bases and J 4 bases; bases outside gene matches: 12.

This clonotype was counted many times. The CDR3 region has the DNA TGTGCCAGCGCCTTACCGGGGCACTACGAGCAGTACTTC. Translated: CASALPGHYEQYF. The chain links TRBV28 to TRBJ2-7; possibly TRBD1 or TRBD2 for D (5 bases each). Germline V gene lookup returns CDR1 MDHEN and CDR2 SYDVKM. The length of the CDR3 is 13 residues. V was pared by 8 bases and J by 3 bases, with 14 bases between.

V is TRBV29-1 and J is TRBJ2-7, with 14 bases lining up with TRBD2. This CDR3 spans 16 amino acids. Germline CDR1 is SQVTM and CDR2 is ANQGSEA. The ends lost 5 bases at V and 2 bases at J; junction bases unmatched: 8. CDR3 loop: CSVNGEGLAGAYEQYF. For the CDR3, the DNA is TGCAGCGTTAACGGGGAGGGACTAGCGGGAGCCTACGAGCAGTACTTC.

This clonotype came up many times. The V and J genes are TRBV7-8 and TRBJ2-3; D may correspond to TRBD1 or TRBD2 (5 bases each). V shed 5 bases and J shed 5 bases, with 17 bases lying between them. Germline assignment: CDR1 SGHVS and CDR2 FQNEAQ. This CDR3 contains 15 residues. Here the CDR3 reads CASSTSGRPQDTQYF. CDR3 nucleotide sequence: TGTGCCAGCAGCACTTCGGGGCGGCCCCAAGATACGCAGTATTTT. The full variable domain, rest sourced from reference TRBV7-8 and TRBJ2-3, is GAGVSQSPRYKVAKRGQDVALRCDPISGHVSLFWYQQALGQGPEFLTYFQNEAQLDKSGLPSDRFFAERPEGSVSTLKIQRTQQEDSAVYLCASSTSGRPQDTQYFGPGTRLTVL.

Ten or more counts support this clonotype. This chain uses TRBV14 with TRBJ2-7; 8 bases are shared with TRBD2. The junction had 8 bases not matched to a gene; V was cut back by 1 base and J by 3 bases. The germline gives CDR1 SGHDN, CDR2 FVKESK. The length of the CDR3 is 16 residues. The CDR3 here is CASSQAGGPRIYEQYF. CDR3 nucleotide sequence: TGTGCCAGCAGCCAAGCGGGAGGGCCCCGGATCTACGAGCAGTACTTC.

This clonotype has at least ten counts. This chain connects TRBV12-3 or TRBV12-4 to TRBJ1-5, with D perhaps TRBD1 (6 bases). V lost 3 bases to trimming and J lost 5 bases, with 11 bases between them. CDR3 length equals 14 residues. CDR3 sequence: CASSLLQGDQPQHF. The DNA of the CDR3 is TGTGCCAGCAGTTTGTTACAGGGAGATCAGCCCCAGCATTTT.

The table lists this clonotype with many counts. The chain couples TRBV27 to TRBJ1-5; weak D call: TRBD1 (5 bases). CDR3 length equals 16 residues. Germline lookup yields CDR1 MNHEY and CDR2 SMNVEV (reference sequence). Trimming removed 2 bases from V and 7 bases from J, with 18 bases in between. CDR3 protein: CASSLVGRVGGQPQHF. CDR3 bases: TGTGCCAGCAGTTTAGTGGGCAGGGTGGGCGGACAGCCCCAGCATTTT.

This clonotype was seen repeatedly, ten times or more. The genes are TRBV12-3 or TRBV12-4 and TRBJ1-1; possible D gene TRBD1, 5 bases. Trimming removed 9 bases at V and 1 base at J, with 15 bases between. The CDR3 runs 14 residues. In DNA, the CDR3 is TGTGCCAGTCAACCCGGGACGGCGAACACTGAAGCTTTCTTT. Its translation is CASQPGTANTEAFF.

This clonotype was seen only a few times. The chain links TRBV27 to TRBJ1-1, with 7 bases aligning to TRBD1. This CDR3 has 14 amino acids. CDR1 MNHEY and CDR2 SMNVEV come from the germline V gene (reference sequence). Losses at the gene ends were 6 bases for V and 0 bases for J; bases not matched to a gene: 4. The CDR3 DNA is TGTGCCAGCAGAAGACAGGGCTTGAACACTGAAGCTTTCTTT. Translation gives CASRRQGLNTEAFF.

This chain links TRBV20-1 with TRBJ2-7; 7 bases agree with TRBD2. Trimming removed 1 base from V and 3 bases from J; junction bases left unmatched: 3. Per germline, CDR1 DFQATT and CDR2 SNEGSKA (reference sequence). The CDR3 length is 13 residues. The CDR3 is CSARGTRDYEQYF. The CDR3 DNA reads as TGCAGTGCTAGAGGGACTAGGGACTACGAGCAGTACTTC.

Many counts were recorded for this clonotype. The chain joins TRBV7-2 to TRBJ2-4, with D tentatively TRBD2 (6 bases). Trimming shortened V by 1 base and J by 7 bases, and 8 bases separated the two germline ends. The germline V gene has CDR1 SGHTA and CDR2 FQGNSA. The CDR3 spans 13 residues. CDR3: CASSLEGGNIQYF. The CDR3 DNA reads TGTGCCAGCAGCTTAGAAGGAGGGAACATTCAGTACTTC.

This clonotype was counted only a few times. The chain employs TRBV4-2 and TRBJ2-3; TRBD2 matches 7 bases. Losses at the gene ends were 0 bases for V and 6 bases for J; bases not matched to a gene: 12. Germline-derived CDR1 and CDR2 are LGHNA and YNFKEQ. The CDR3 has 17 residues. The CDR3 DNA sequence: TGTGCCAGCAGCCAAGAGGTCCGGAGCGGGAATTATGATACGCAGTATTTT. This sequence encodes CASSQEVRSGNYDTQYF.

This clonotype was found many times. This chain joins TRBV28 and TRBJ2-2, with D perhaps TRBD2 (6 bases). The CDR3 runs to 15 residues. CDR1 is MDHEN, CDR2 SYDVKM, per germline. The V end lost 6 bases, the J end lost 2 bases, and 13 bases lay between the germline ends. CDR3 sequence: CASSPRGFNTGELFF. CDR3 in DNA: TGTGCCAGCAGCCCCCGGGGGTTTAACACCGGGGAGCTGTTTTTT.

This clonotype was recorded many times. This chain links TRBV7-6 with TRBJ2-7; D gene uncertain. V dropped 5 bases and J dropped 6 bases, with 17 bases sitting between them. The CDR3 totals 14 residues. From germline, CDR1 is SGHVS and CDR2 FNYEAQ. The CDR3 sequence is CASSPLGRIGEQYF. The CDR3, as DNA: TGTGCCAGCAGCCCCCTGGGTCGAATCGGCGAGCAGTACTTC.

The chain couples TRBV24-1 to TRBJ2-5; D is unclear. The CDR3 contains 15 residues. V lost 4 bases to trimming and J lost 5 bases, with 16 bases between them. CDR1 and CDR2 (germline): KGHDR, SFDVKD. CDR3 in DNA: TGTGCCACCAGTGAACCCATAAAACATGGGGAGACCCAGTACTTC. It translates to CATSEPIKHGETQYF.

At least ten counts were recorded for this clonotype. The V gene is TRBV7-9, the J gene TRBJ2-3; 12 bases are a match to TRBD2. V trimming: 3 bases; J trimming: 9 bases; junction bases outside the gene matches: 7. Germline CDR1 reads SEHNR; CDR2 reads FQNEAQ (reference sequence). The CDR3 sequence is 15 residues long. DNA of the CDR3: TGTGCCAGCAGCTTCTTGACTAGCGGGAGCCCCACGCAGTATTTT. Residues: CASSFLTSGSPTQYF.

The chain employs TRBV7-2 and TRBJ2-3; 13 bases match TRBD2. The CDR3 runs 14 residues. Germline CDR1 SGHTA, CDR2 FQGNSA. The V segment lost 4 bases and the J segment 7 bases; nucleotides outside the gene matches: 2. The CDR3 region is CASSSGLAGHTQYF. In nucleotides, the CDR3 is TGTGCCAGCAGCTCGGGACTAGCGGGGCATACGCAGTATTTT.

The table lists this clonotype with many counts. The V and J genes are TRBV18 and TRBJ1-5; D unclear. The CDR3 loop spans 13 amino acids. Germline CDR1 is KGHSH and CDR2 is LQKENI. V lost 2 bases, J lost 6 bases, and 8 bases lay in between. Written as DNA, the CDR3 is TGTGCCAGCTCACCAAAGGGTTTTCAGCCCCAGCATTTT. It translates to CASSPKGFQPQHF. Complete variable domain (other parts from reference TRBV18 and TRBJ1-5): NAGVMQNPRHLVRRRGQEARLRCSPMKGHSHVYWYRQLPEEGLKFMVYLQKENIIDESGMPKERFSAEFPKEGPSILRIQQVVRGDSAAYFCASSPKGFQPQHFGDGTRLSIL.

The rearrangement joins TRBV20-1 to TRBJ2-1; 8 bases agree with TRBD2. The CDR3 has 15 amino acids. With 2 bases clipped from V and 2 bases from J, the junction kept 5 bases outside the gene matches. Per germline, CDR1 DFQATT and CDR2 SNEGSKA (reference sequence). CDR3 sequence reads: CSARPSGRTYNEQFF. The CDR3 DNA is TGCAGTGCTAGACCCAGCGGGAGAACCTACAATGAGCAGTTCTTC.

The chain links TRBV28 to TRBJ2-7; no clear D. This CDR3 region has 14 residues. Trimming took off 2 bases at V and 3 bases at J, with 11 bases between the two ends. The V gene's germline CDR1 is MDHEN and CDR2 SYDVKM. CDR3 protein: CASSLMGRDYEQYF. For the CDR3, the DNA is TGTGCCAGCAGTTTAATGGGCAGAGACTACGAGCAGTACTTC.

This chain uses TRBV2 with TRBJ2-1; D unclear. Germline values: CDR1 SNHLY, CDR2 FYNNEI. V shed 0 bases and J shed 0 bases, with 18 bases lying between them. The CDR3 totals 19 residues. CDR3: CASSEALLSFLSSYNEQFF. The CDR3 DNA reads TGTGCCAGCAGTGAAGCGCTTCTCTCCTTTCTTAGCTCCTACAATGAGCAGTTCTTC.